Presented here are 24 T cell receptor beta chains from one specimen sequenced in a study of blood T cell repertoires in COVID-19. The protocol was immunoSEQ multiplex PCR, while the TCRdb copy is restricted to in-frame clones and leaves out a portion. The sample yields about 40,000 clones, 86% seen once. Sample: peripheral blood. These receptor sequences come from a man aged 45-65 years in a cohort sampled during active COVID-19.

The chain joins TRBV7-9 to TRBJ1-6; D is undetermined. CDR1 and CDR2 (germline): SEHNR, FQNEAQ (reference sequence). The CDR3 loop spans 12 amino acids. Deletions cut 3 bases from V and 7 bases from J, with 4 bases between. CDR3 DNA sequence: TGTGCCAGCAGCTTCCCGAATTCACCCCTCCACTTT. Translation: CASSFPNSPLHF.

This rearrangement joins TRBV4-1 to TRBJ1-1; the D gene is possibly TRBD1 (5 bases). Germline CDR1 is MGHRA and CDR2 is YSYEKL. The CDR3 extends over 12 amino acids. With 6 bases removed from V and 1 base from J, the gap between germline ends came to 6 bases. The CDR3 DNA is TGCGCCAGCAGTACAGGGAACACTGAAGCTTTCTTT. Protein: CASSTGNTEAFF.

The chain carries TRBV3-1 (or the pseudogene TRBV3-2) and TRBJ2-7, with TRBD2 matching 8 bases. With 1 base clipped from V and 10 bases from J, the junction kept 6 bases outside the gene matches. The CDR3 totals 13 residues. CDR1 is LGHDT, CDR2 YNNKEL, per germline (reference sequence). DNA for the CDR3: TGTGCCAGCAGCCAAGGGCTAGCGGGCGAACAGTACGTC. Translation gives CASSQGLAGEQYV.

This clone was counted a single time. DNA for the CDR3: TGTGCCAGCAGGCCGGGAGGATCGGATTCACCCCTCCACTTT. Translated: CASRPGGSDSPLHF. The chain employs TRBV6-6 and TRBJ1-6; no clear D. The germline V gene has CDR1 MNHNY and CDR2 SVGAGI (reference sequence). The germline V and J ends were trimmed by 6 bases and 8 bases, with 14 bases remaining between them. This CDR3 has 14 amino acids.

The chain combines TRBV9 with TRBJ2-3; D perhaps matches TRBD1 (7 bases). Trimming shortened V by 0 bases and J by 5 bases, and 16 bases separated the two germline ends. Germline assignment: CDR1 SGDLS and CDR2 YYNGEE. The CDR3 covers 16 residues. DNA of the CDR3: TGTGCCAGCAGCGTAGGAATGAGGGGGCGGGAAGATACGCAGTATTTT. Residues: CASSVGMRGREDTQYF.

The chain combines TRBV9 with TRBJ2-7, with 12 bases aligning to TRBD2. The germline CDR1 and CDR2 sequences are SGDLS and YYNGEE. The length of the CDR3 is 16 residues. V shed 4 bases, J shed 5 bases, and the junction held 10 bases outside the gene matches. CDR3 bases: TGTGCCAGCAGCCACCCGTCTAGCGGGGGGGTGGACGAGCAGTACTTC. Residues: CASSHPSSGGVDEQYF.

The chain combines TRBV5-1 with TRBJ2-5; TRBD1 matches at 8 bases. CDR3 length: 15 residues. Germline V gene sequence: CDR1 SGHRS, CDR2 YFSETQ. Germline trimming cut 2 bases from V and 4 bases from J; bases unmatched to any gene: 7. CDR3 amino acids: CASSLGQGARETQYF. CDR3 in DNA: TGCGCCAGCAGCTTAGGGCAGGGGGCAAGAGAGACCCAGTACTTC.

This clone was observed a few times. The V gene is TRBV12-3 or TRBV12-4, the J gene TRBJ2-7, with 11 positions matching TRBD1. The CDR3 has 13 amino acids. The junction had 1 base not matched to a gene; V was cut back by 6 bases and J by 3 bases. CDR3 sequence reads: CASRGQGDYEQYF. The CDR3 DNA reads TGTGCCAGCAGGGGACAGGGGGACTACGAGCAGTACTTC.

The chain couples TRBV2 to TRBJ2-1, with 9 bases fitting TRBD2. Germline V CDR1 and CDR2: SNHLY, FYNNEI. CDR3 length equals 14 residues. V lost 7 bases, J lost 4 bases, and 5 bases stayed unmatched. As DNA, the CDR3 is TGTGCCAGCAAGGCGGGGGGGCGGTACAATGAGCAGTTCTTC. Its protein is CASKAGGRYNEQFF.

CDR3 region: CASRGTPGRDTQYF. CDR3 DNA sequence: TGCGCCAGTCGAGGGACTCCCGGGCGGGATACGCAGTATTTT. The chain uses TRBV10-2 and TRBJ2-3; TRBD2 might be the D (6 bases). Germline V gene lookup returns CDR1 WSHSY and CDR2 SAAADI. Between the trimmed V and J ends, which lost 9 bases and 6 bases, there was a span of 19 bases. The CDR3 is 14 amino acids.

The chain recombines TRBV9 with TRBJ2-1; D is possibly TRBD2 (5 bases). Germline loops: CDR1 SGDLS, CDR2 YYNGEE. The germline V and J ends were trimmed by 0 bases and 4 bases, with 11 bases remaining between them. The length of the CDR3 is 15 residues. CDR3 region: CASSVAGGGYNEQFF. CDR3 nucleotides: TGTGCCAGCAGCGTAGCCGGCGGAGGATACAATGAGCAGTTCTTC.

The chain has TRBV7-9 and TRBJ1-5, with D perhaps TRBD1 (5 bases). The CDR3 covers 19 residues. The ends were cut back, 1 base at V and 0 bases at J, with 19 bases in the middle. The germline gives CDR1 SEHNR, CDR2 FQNEAQ (reference sequence). The CDR3 DNA sequence: TGTGCCAGCAGCTTAGTCGGGGGACCTGGGGTTTATAGCAATCAGCCCCAGCATTTT. Translating it yields CASSLVGGPGVYSNQPQHF.

V usage is TRBV30 and J usage is TRBJ1-1; possibly TRBD1 for D (5 bases). The germline CDR1 and CDR2 sequences are GTSNPN and SVGIG (reference sequence). The ends were cut back, 1 base at V and 10 bases at J, with 19 bases in the middle. The CDR3 loop spans 14 amino acids. The CDR3 DNA is TGTGCCTGGAGTGGGCCATCGGTTTGGGGGGGAGCTTTCTTT. Its translation: CAWSGPSVWGGAFF.

The chain employs TRBV5-1 and TRBJ2-5; 8 bases line up with TRBD1. Germline lookup yields CDR1 SGHRS and CDR2 YFSETQ. V shed 3 bases and J 3 bases; nucleotides not matched to a gene: 13. The CDR3 has 17 residues. The DNA of the CDR3 is TGCGCCAGCAGCTCTTCCCCCGGGACAGGCGGAAAAGAGACCCAGTACTTC. The encoded protein is CASSSSPGTGGKETQYF.

The rearrangement joins TRBV5-4 to TRBJ2-6, with TRBD1 identical over 9 bases. The CDR3 consists of 17 residues. Germline V gene sequence: CDR1 SGHNT, CDR2 YYREEE (reference sequence). The trim removed 4 bases at V and 4 bases at J, leaving 9 bases unmatched. CDR3 sequence reads: CASSLDRGGLGANVLTF. The DNA of the CDR3 is TGTGCCAGCAGCCTGGACAGGGGTGGTTTGGGGGCCAACGTCCTGACTTTC.

The chain uses TRBV7-9 and TRBJ1-4, with D hard to call. Trimming shortened V by 4 bases and J by 3 bases, and 15 bases separated the two germline ends. The CDR3 is 16 amino acids. The germline CDR1 and CDR2 sequences are SEHNR and FQNEAQ (reference sequence). Here the CDR3 DNA reads TGTGCCAGCAGCTCCCCTCGTGCCGGGGCTAATGAAAAACTGTTTTTT. It yields the protein CASSSPRAGANEKLFF. Variable domain in full (rest from reference TRBV7-9 and TRBJ1-4): DTGVSQNPRHKITKRGQNVTFRCDPISEHNRLYWYRQTLGQGPEFLTYFQNEAQLEKSRLLSDRFSAERPKGSFSTLEIQRTEQGDSAMYLCASSSPRAGANEKLFFGSGTQLSVL.

The chain links TRBV18 to TRBJ2-7; 10 bases agree with TRBD2. Germline loops: CDR1 KGHSH, CDR2 LQKENI. Unmatched junction bases numbered 5, after V lost 3 bases and J lost 0 bases. The CDR3 has 16 residues. CDR3 bases: TGTGCCAGCTCACCTAGGGCTAGCGGGGGCTCCTACGAGCAGTACGTC. Translation: CASSPRASGGSYEQYV.

This clone has a single count. The chain couples TRBV7-8 to TRBJ2-4; the match to TRBD2 covers 14 bases. J gave up 0 bases and V 6 bases, and 4 bases lay outside the gene matches. CDR1 and CDR2 (germline): SGHVS, FQNEAQ. The CDR3 runs to 17 residues. CDR3: CASSGTSGSVAKNIQYF. CDR3 nucleotide sequence: TGTGCCAGCAGTGGGACTAGCGGGAGTGTAGCCAAAAACATTCAGTACTTC.

This clone was seen only a few times. The chain has TRBV4-1 and TRBJ2-2; no clear D. The ends were cut back, 5 bases at V and 0 bases at J, with 7 bases in the middle. Germline-derived CDR1 and CDR2 are MGHRA and YSYEKL. This CDR3 has 14 amino acids. This chain's CDR3 is CASSTPTNTGELFF. CDR3 coding DNA: TGCGCCAGCAGCACGCCTACGAACACCGGGGAGCTGTTTTTT.

The genes are TRBV4-1 and TRBJ2-1, with 11 bases that match TRBD2. CDR3 length: 17 amino acids. V was clipped by 3 bases and J by 4 bases; unmatched bases: 8. The germline V gene has CDR1 MGHRA and CDR2 YSYEKL. DNA of the CDR3: TGCGCCAGCAGCCAGGAGCCTAGCGGGGGGAAGTACAATGAGCAGTTCTTC. Its translation is CASSQEPSGGKYNEQFF.

The chain couples TRBV5-1 to TRBJ1-2; no firm D call. The CDR3 consists of 15 residues. V was trimmed by 6 bases and J by 0 bases, leaving 15 bases between them. Germline V gene lookup returns CDR1 SGHRS and CDR2 YFSETQ. This CDR3 is CASKPTAAPNYGYTF. In DNA, the CDR3 is TGCGCCAGCAAACCCACAGCGGCGCCTAACTATGGCTACACCTTC.

The J gene is TRBJ1-5, the V gene TRBV5-3; no clear D. TRBV5-3 is labeled an ORF, and its function is uncertain. This CDR3 has 14 residues. V was trimmed by 0 bases and J by 3 bases, leaving 7 bases between them. CDR3 sequence: CARSLGPYNQPQHF. The CDR3 region has the DNA TGTGCCAGAAGCTTGGGTCCTTACAATCAGCCCCAGCATTTT.

This chain uses TRBV18 with TRBJ1-2; D unresolved. Per the germline V gene, CDR1 is KGHSH and CDR2 is LQKENI. The CDR3 has 14 residues. V dropped 0 bases and J dropped 1 base, with 6 bases sitting between them. The CDR3 DNA reads TGTGCCAGCTCACCACCCTCAGTTAACTATGGCTACACCTTC. Translation: CASSPPSVNYGYTF.

The chain links TRBV7-2 to TRBJ2-7; possible D gene TRBD1, 6 bases. V gave up 4 bases and J gave up 2 bases, with 24 bases separating them. CDR3 length: 18 residues. Germline V gives CDR1 SGHTA, CDR2 FQGNSA. CDR3 bases: TGTGCCAGCAGCTACCGGGACACTGGCTGGGAAGTTCCCTACGAGCAGTACTTC. Its translation: CASSYRDTGWEVPYEQYF.